What follows are 28 T cell receptor beta chains derived from one specimen sequenced in a study of OX40 agonist ivuxolimab in advanced cancers. TCRdb's table, derived via immunoSEQ multiplex PCR, lists solely in-frame clones and lacks some. In the table there are around 93,000 clones, around nine tenths of which are singletons. This specimen was CD4+ or CD8+ T cells sorted from blood, taken in a trial of the OX40 agonist ivuxolimab. The receptors were sampled from an adult with an advanced solid tumor such as melanoma, head and neck, liver or kidney cancer.

V usage is TRBV4-1 and J usage is TRBJ2-5; 15 bases are shared with TRBD2. CDR3 size: 19 residues. Germline CDR1 is MGHRA and CDR2 is YSYEKL. The V gene end was trimmed by 3 bases and the J gene end by 1 base; junction bases not matched to a gene: 9. The CDR3 coding sequence is TGCGCCAGCAGCCATCGAGGACTAGCGGGAGGGCCGATCCAAGAGACCCAGTACTTC. Its translation: CASSHRGLAGGPIQETQYF.

The chain links TRBV5-6 to TRBJ1-2; D gene uncertain. V lost 3 bases, J lost 3 bases, and 12 bases lay in between. CDR3 length: 14 residues. Germline V gene data show CDR1 as SGHDT and CDR2 as YYEEEE. CDR3 nucleotide sequence: TGTGCCAGCAGCTCCCGGACCGGGCACTATGGCTACACCTTC. This translates into CASSSRTGHYGYTF.

The chain links TRBV18 to TRBJ2-3; 7 bases map to TRBD2. Germline V gene sequence: CDR1 KGHSH, CDR2 LQKENI. V lost 3 bases and J lost 1; bases outside the gene matches: 7. CDR3 length: 16 amino acids. The CDR3 sequence is CASSPLRGRGTDTQYF. The CDR3 bases are TGTGCCAGCTCACCCTTAAGAGGGAGGGGCACAGATACGCAGTATTTT.

The CDR3 loop reads CASSIMSSGANVLTF. DNA of the CDR3: TGTGCCAGTAGTATAATGTCATCTGGGGCCAACGTCCTGACTTTC. The chain is built from TRBV19 and TRBJ2-6; the D is unclear. The V end lost 2 bases, the J end lost 1 base, and 6 bases lay between the germline ends. This CDR3 spans 15 amino acids. Per germline, CDR1 LNHDA and CDR2 SQIVND (reference sequence).

This clone occurred once. Its ends do not fully match the called genes, so a read error is possible. The J gene is TRBJ1-2, the V gene TRBV14; D call uncertain. The CDR3 sequence is 14 residues long. Germline-derived CDR1 and CDR2 are SGHDN and FVKESK. The CDR3 sequence is CASSQEISVADLRF. The CDR3 nucleotides read TGTGCCAGCAGCCAAGAAATATCGGTTGCCGACCTGAGGTTC.

The J gene is TRBJ1-1, the V gene TRBV11-2; perhaps TRBD1 as D (5 bases). Germline V gene data show CDR1 as SGHAT and CDR2 as FQNNGV. Trimming removed 4 bases from V and 1 base from J, with 7 bases in between. This CDR3 spans 13 amino acids. CDR3: CASSWGANTEAFF. CDR3 nucleotide sequence: TGTGCCAGCAGCTGGGGCGCGAACACTGAAGCTTTCTTT.

CDR3 protein: CAWSADGRNQPQHF. The CDR3 nucleotides read TGTGCCTGGTCCGCGGACGGCCGCAATCAGCCCCAGCATTTT. The chain joins TRBV30 to TRBJ1-5; D gene unclear. There are 14 residues in the CDR3. V was cut by 5 bases and J by 2 bases, with 13 bases left in between. CDR1 is GTSNPN and CDR2 is SVGIG in the germline V gene (reference sequence).

This chain connects TRBV7-9 to TRBJ2-7, with D unresolved. The CDR3 contains 11 residues. The V and J ends lost 5 bases and 3 bases respectively, with 5 bases between them. CDR1 and CDR2 from the germline V gene are SEHNR and FQNEAQ (reference sequence). The DNA for the CDR3 is TGTGCCAGCAGCCCAGACTACGAGCAGTACTTC. It translates to CASSPDYEQYF.

V is TRBV5-4 and J is TRBJ2-3, with no clear D. The germline V and J ends were trimmed by 1 base and 5 bases, with 2 bases remaining between them. The length of the CDR3 is 11 residues. Germline CDR1 SGHNT, CDR2 YYREEE (reference sequence). The CDR3 nucleotides read TGTGCCAGCAGCTTGAGAGATACGCAGTATTTT. It specifies CASSLRDTQYF.

The gene calls are TRBV5-4 and TRBJ2-7; TRBD1 matches 9 bases. Germline V CDR1 and CDR2: SGHNT, YYREEE (reference sequence). V lost 5 bases to trimming and J lost 7 bases; unmatched junction nucleotides: 13. CDR3 length equals 15 residues. CDR3 sequence (DNA): TGTGCCAGCAGTTTCGGGGACAGGGTAATAGGGGAGCAGTACTTC. It translates to CASSFGDRVIGEQYF.

The chain uses TRBV10-1 and TRBJ2-3; 9 nucleotides agree with TRBD1. The CDR3 contains 19 residues. Germline V gene data show CDR1 as WNHNN and CDR2 as SYGVQD (reference sequence). The V gene end was trimmed by 2 bases and the J gene end by 2 bases; junction bases not matched to a gene: 14. This CDR3 reads CASSELVTGGDLNTDTQYF. CDR3 nucleotide sequence: TGCGCCAGCAGTGAGCTGGTTACAGGGGGCGATCTAAACACAGATACGCAGTATTTT.

V is TRBV30 and J is TRBJ1-5; unclear D gene. This CDR3 is 13 amino acids long. Per the germline V gene, CDR1 is GTSNPN and CDR2 is SVGIG (reference sequence). V was cut by 1 base and J by 0 bases, with 4 bases left in between. CDR3 region: CAWSGGSNQPQHF. The CDR3 DNA follows: TGTGCCTGGAGTGGCGGTAGCAATCAGCCCCAGCATTTT.

V usage is TRBV5-6 and J usage is TRBJ1-4; D gene ambiguous. Germline CDR1 and CDR2: SGHDT and YYEEEE. V was shortened by 4 bases and J by 0 bases, with 10 bases between the two germline ends. This CDR3 contains 15 residues. DNA for the CDR3: TGTGCCAGCAGCCCTGACTATGCAACTAATGAAAAACTGTTTTTT. It translates to CASSPDYATNEKLFF.

The chain uses TRBV6-4 and TRBJ2-3; D unclear. Germline-derived CDR1 and CDR2 are MRHNA and SNTAGT. Deletions cut 7 bases from V and 1 base from J, with 15 bases between. The CDR3 is 15 amino acids. This chain's CDR3 is CASTPQGPGTDTQYF. CDR3 coding DNA: TGTGCCAGCACCCCCCAAGGGCCGGGCACAGATACGCAGTATTTT.

V and J are TRBV28 and TRBJ2-7, with D possibly being TRBD2 (6 bases). This CDR3 is built from 12 residues. Deletions cut 8 bases from V and 2 bases from J, with 10 bases between. Germline values: CDR1 MDHEN, CDR2 SYDVKM. In DNA form, the CDR3 reads TGTGCCAGCCTCGGGGGAACCTACGAGCAGTACTTC. It yields the protein CASLGGTYEQYF.

In this sample, this clone is medium-sized. The J gene is TRBJ1-4, the V gene TRBV14; TRBD1 might be the D (6 bases). The V gene lost 1 base and the J gene lost 3 bases, with 9 bases spanning the gap. This CDR3 is built from 15 residues. Germline V gene sequence: CDR1 SGHDN, CDR2 FVKESK. CDR3 in amino acids: CASSQGGLSNEKLFF. The CDR3 coding sequence is TGTGCCAGCAGCCAAGGGGGGCTGTCTAATGAAAAACTGTTTTTT.

The J gene is TRBJ1-6, the V gene TRBV5-6; D is ambiguous. The germline CDR1 and CDR2 sequences are SGHDT and YYEEEE. This CDR3 comprises 14 residues. Trimming cost V 4 bases and J 7 bases, with 12 bases left between them. CDR3 amino acids: CASSAAGKNSPLHF. The DNA for the CDR3 is TGTGCCAGCAGCGCGGCGGGCAAAAATTCACCCCTCCACTTT. The full variable domain, with the rest looked up from reference TRBV5-6 and TRBJ1-6, is DAGVTQSPTHLIKTRGQQVTLRCSPKSGHDTVSWYQQALGQGPQFIFQYYEEEERQRGNFPDRFSGHQFPNYSSELNVNALLLGDSALYLCASSAAGKNSPLHFGNGTRLTVT.

V and J are TRBV28 and TRBJ2-1; TRBD1 matches at 12 bases. Germline CDR1 is MDHEN and CDR2 is SYDVKM. With 10 bases clipped from V and 2 bases from J, the junction kept 6 bases outside the gene matches. The CDR3 covers 15 residues. CDR3 DNA: TGTGCCACCCTAGGGACAGGGGGCACCTACAATGAGCAGTTCTTC. Residues: CATLGTGGTYNEQFF.

This clone was seen more than once but under ten times. The chain uses TRBV14 and TRBJ1-1; D not resolved. The CDR3 contains 11 residues. V was trimmed by 3 bases and J by 1 base, leaving 0 bases between them. The germline V gene encodes CDR1 SGHDN and CDR2 FVKESK. CDR3 loop: CASSQNTEAFF. The DNA of the CDR3 is TGTGCCAGCAGCCAGAACACTGAAGCTTTCTTT.

The chain recombines TRBV6-1 with TRBJ2-2; D is ambiguous. Germline CDR1 reads MNHNS; CDR2 reads SASEGT. The CDR3 totals 14 residues. Trimming cost V 4 bases and J 5 bases, with 11 bases left between them. In nucleotides, the CDR3 is TGTGCCAGCAGTGTCGTAGGTCGGACCGGGGAGCTGTTTTTT. As protein: CASSVVGRTGELFF.

The genes are TRBV11-3 and TRBJ2-3; 11 bases line up with TRBD2. Trimming at V came to 5 bases and at J to 6 bases, leaving 13 bases not matched to a gene. Germline CDR1 SGHNT, CDR2 YENEEA. This CDR3 region has 17 residues. The CDR3 bases are TGTGCCAGCAGCACCCGACAGGCGACTAGCGGGACGGATACGCAGTATTTT. Encoded protein: CASSTRQATSGTDTQYF.

The chain employs TRBV7-6 and TRBJ1-1; no clear D. The germline gives CDR1 SGHVS, CDR2 FNYEAQ. CDR3 size: 14 residues. With 4 bases removed from V and 5 bases from J, the gap between germline ends came to 14 bases. The DNA of the CDR3 is TGTGCCAGCAGCTCCTCCGAGGTGGGGACTGAAGCTTTCTTT. Protein sequence: CASSSSEVGTEAFF.

The rearrangement links TRBV9 to TRBJ2-5; a possible D gene is TRBD2 (6 bases). The ends were cut back, 6 bases at V and 0 bases at J, with 24 bases in the middle. CDR3 length: 18 amino acids. Germline CDR1 reads SGDLS; CDR2 reads YYNGEE. The CDR3 loop is CASTPLGRGSKYQETQYF. The CDR3 nucleotides are TGTGCCAGCACCCCTTTGGGGCGGGGATCAAAGTACCAAGAGACCCAGTACTTC.

The rearrangement uses TRBV10-2 and TRBJ1-6; TRBD1 is a possible D gene (5 bases). Germline values: CDR1 WSHSY, CDR2 SAAADI. V lost 0 bases to trimming and J lost 9 bases, with 12 bases between them. The CDR3 totals 15 residues. The CDR3 DNA reads TGCGCCAGCAGTGAGTCTTGGGGCCTTGGTTCACCCCTCCACTTT. This sequence encodes CASSESWGLGSPLHF.

For the CDR3, the DNA is TGTGCCATCAGTGAGAAAGGGGGAGAAAAACTGTTTTTT. Translated, it gives CAISEKGGEKLFF. The chain carries TRBV10-3 and TRBJ1-4, with D possibly being TRBD1 (6 bases). Trimming took 2 bases from V and 8 from J, leaving 9 bases between them. This CDR3 is built from 13 residues. Per germline, CDR1 ENHRY and CDR2 SYGVKD.

This sequence joins TRBV5-4 and TRBJ2-5; possible D gene TRBD1, 5 bases. Trimming took 1 base from V and 5 from J, leaving 12 bases between them. CDR3 length equals 14 residues. Germline V gene sequence: CDR1 SGHNT, CDR2 YYREEE (reference sequence). This CDR3 is CASSLTQQVETQYF. CDR3 in DNA: TGTGCCAGCAGCTTGACCCAACAGGTGGAGACCCAGTACTTC.

The rearrangement uses TRBV6-6 and TRBJ1-2; a possible D gene is TRBD1 (6 bases). Trimming left V 5 bases short and J 9 bases short, with 19 bases between. The germline CDR1 and CDR2 sequences are MNHNY and SVGAGI (reference sequence). The CDR3 length is 14 residues. Here the CDR3 reads CASSTLSPGQSYTF. The CDR3 DNA follows: TGTGCCAGCAGTACTCTCTCACCGGGACAAAGCTACACCTTC.

The chain combines TRBV6-1 with TRBJ1-6, with 9 bases that match TRBD1. There are 17 residues in the CDR3. The germline V gene has CDR1 MNHNS and CDR2 SASEGT. The V segment lost 1 base and the J segment 10 bases; nucleotides outside the gene matches: 11. The CDR3 DNA reads TGTGCCAGCAGTGAAGTTTCCCCGGGACAGGGTCGATCACCCCTCCACTTT. It specifies CASSEVSPGQGRSPLHF.